The present TCR beta chain was sequenced within a study of cytomegalovirus exposure and HLA in healthy donors. Study-level information: Tens of millions of unique TCRs, all from HLA-typed donors, were included in an early release of the data. Caucasian-associated ancestry cluster membership applied to about four fifths of under 450 genotyped donors. Overall study findings and caveats: A cluster of highly shared sequence variants was likely a sequencing artifact.

Trimming took 4 bases from V and 1 from J; bases not matched to a gene: 11. The CDR3 totals 17 residues. The V gene's germline CDR1 is SGHDT and CDR2 YYEEEE. As concerns this clone: The antigen remains unidentified.

PCR amplification relied on 60 Vbeta primers (plus 13 Jbeta primers). The assay was immunoSEQ multiplex PCR, and TCRdb's table has in-frame clones only and misses some. The table lists 150,000 to 200,000 clones, 75% to 85% of them singletons. Sequencing was done on a sample of PBMCs. J is TRBJ1-1 and V is TRBV5-6, with TRBD1 identical over 9 bases. This TCR derives from a boy under 18 in good health and CMV-seronegative. The CDR3 DNA is TGTGCCAGCAGCCAGCTCGGGAGGGGACAGGGGAACACTGAAGCTTTCTTT. As protein: CASSQLGRGQGNTEAFF. Combining the CDR3 with reference TRBV5-6 and TRBJ1-1 gives the whole variable domain DAGVTQSPTHLIKTRGQQVTLRCSPKSGHDTVSWYQQALGQGPQFIFQYYEEEERQRGNFPDRFSGHQFPNYSSELNVNALLLGDSALYLCASSQLGRGQGNTEAFFGQGTRLTVV.